In its sample, the clone carrying this T cell receptor beta chain was seen a few times. Assay: immunoSEQ multiplex PCR; the TCRdb copy retains only in-frame clones and omits some. The sample lists over a million clones, about 84% occurring once. The sample comes from a study of shared clonotypes between healthy human individuals. V lost 2 bases, J lost 6 bases, and 10 bases lay in between. Germline CDR1 is SGHTA and CDR2 is FQGTGA. The CDR3 consists of 13 residues. Source material: memory CD4+ T cells from PBMCs. Subset indicated: CD45RA-negative fraction. The chain has TRBV7-3 and TRBJ1-2; D uncertain. This clonotype was obtained from a man between 18 and 35 years old in good health. Some clones in this sample may be carry-over from other donors' samples. In DNA, the CDR3 is TGTGCCAGCAGCTTACAGCCTCAGGATGGCTACACCTTC. It yields the protein CASSLQPQDGYTF. The full variable domain, its missing parts supplied by reference TRBV7-3 and TRBJ1-2, is GAGVSQTPSNKVTEKGKYVELRCDPISGHTALYWYRQSLGQGPEFLIYFQGTGAADDSGLPNDRFFAVRPEGSVSTLKIQRTERGDSAVYLCASSLQPQDGYTFGSGTRLTVV.